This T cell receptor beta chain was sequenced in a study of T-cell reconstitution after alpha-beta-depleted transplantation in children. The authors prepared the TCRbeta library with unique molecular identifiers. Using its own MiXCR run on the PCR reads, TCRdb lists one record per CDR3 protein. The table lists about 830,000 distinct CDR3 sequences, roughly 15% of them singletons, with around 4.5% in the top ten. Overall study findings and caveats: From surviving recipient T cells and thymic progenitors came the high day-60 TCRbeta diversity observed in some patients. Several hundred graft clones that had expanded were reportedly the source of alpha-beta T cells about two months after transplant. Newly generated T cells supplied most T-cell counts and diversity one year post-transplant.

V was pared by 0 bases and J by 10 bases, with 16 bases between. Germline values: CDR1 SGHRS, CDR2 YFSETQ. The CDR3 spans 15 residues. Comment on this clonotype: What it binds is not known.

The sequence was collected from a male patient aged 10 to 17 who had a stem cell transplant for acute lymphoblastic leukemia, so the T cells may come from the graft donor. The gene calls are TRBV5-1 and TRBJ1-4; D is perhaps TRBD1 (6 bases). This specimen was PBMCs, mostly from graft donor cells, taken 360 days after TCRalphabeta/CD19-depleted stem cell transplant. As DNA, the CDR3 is TGCGCCAGCAGCTTGGTGCGGGGGCGCATTGGAAAACTGTTTTTT. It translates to CASSLVRGRIGKLFF.